Here is one T cell receptor beta chain with its context. This clone appeared a single time. The target of this receptor is not known. The sample holds no much larger clone one base away, and base qualities are not on file. The CDR3 holds 14 amino acids from the cysteine to the phenylalanine. The only DNA kept is the CDR3, 42 bases in frame from the first base. Reading the germline V gene gives CDR1 KGHSH and CDR2 LQKENI. V trim: 4 bases; J trim: 4 bases; unmatched bases: 5. The data originate from a study of shared T cell receptors in the human thymus (dated by TCRdb to the early 2020s). Notes on the research overall: The study investigated the way shared, self-reactive T-cell receptor alpha chains are produced in the human thymus.

The library was prepared using the immunoSEQ multiplex PCR assay. TCRdb carries this immuneACCESS record with in-frame sequences only. Its versions omit some clonotypes, under half of them owing to an unresolved V gene in the studies checked, with the rest unexplained. For this sample the table gives some 720,000 clones, of which 70% to 90% were detected only once. Around 0.0099% of the sample belongs to the ten largest clones. The same data also contributed to another study, on human thymus T cells. In that second paper, the authors write: Immunologically healthy infants undergoing open corrective cardiac surgery for congenital heart defects in Finland were used as donors. Thymus tissue was collected as surgical resects that were removed during corrective cardiac surgery. Both the thymic and the peripheral blood repertoires appeared to show biased V and J gene segment usage. Highly overlapping thymic TCR repertoires among unrelated individuals were reported in the related research. The study used roughly 8 infant thymus samples plus four related peripheral blood samples to characterize TCR alpha and beta repertoires. Donor ages ranging from about 7 to 250 days were recorded, and five to seven male and a couple of female infants were included in the cohort. Thymocytes were released mechanically from tissue and stored at -70 °C as pellets of 10-30 million cells. Genomic DNA was extracted from frozen cell pellets with a QIAsymphony instrument. The immunoSEQ multiplex PCR assay was used to amplify the TCRB and TCRAD loci from a standardized quantity of quality-controlled genomic DNA. The amplicons covered the V(D)J region and were long enough to include the CDR3 and to identify the V and J genes. The commercial immunoSEQ service was used to sequence amplicons on an Illumina platform. Primer bias and sequencing errors were corrected as previously described, and TCRAD and TCRB were defined on the basis of the IMGT database. Repertoires were analysed with immunoSEQ Analyzer 3.0 and VDJTools, covering basic statistics, V/J segment usage, diversity estimates, rarefaction and pairwise overlap. To estimate diversity, the Chao1, ChaoE, Efron-Thisted, Shannon and inverse Simpson indices were applied, and diversity was also estimated on datasets down-sampled to the smallest sample. Repertoire overlap was assessed by strict matching of CDR3 nucleotide sequence, V gene and J gene, and clustering was done by Jaccard-based multidimensional scaling. On average, roughly 810,000 unique TCRB clonotypes were obtained from thymus samples, compared with 75,000 to 90,000 from blood samples.

The TCR originated in a boy less than two years old with a congenital heart defect. Donor details come from another sample of the same person, matched by shared clones. The source material was thymocytes. This sequence uses TRBV18 and TRBJ1-1, with 8 bases matching TRBD1. The CDR3 sequence is CASSQSTGGTEAFF. The DNA is as follows: TGTGCCAGCTCACAATCCACAGGGGGCACTGAAGCTTTCTTT. Beyond the CDR3, the reference TRBV18 and TRBJ1-1 genes provide the residues; the full variable domain reads: NAGVMQNPRHLVRRRGQEARLRCSPMKGHSHVYWYRQLPEEGLKFMVYLQKENIIDESGMPKERFSAEFPKEGPSILRIQQVVRGDSAAYFCASSQSTGGTEAFFGQGTRLTVV.